The subject of this entry is one TCR beta chain. Its cognate antigen is unknown. Prior autoimmune disease or systemic immunosuppression barred patients. The source of the sample is a study of OX40 agonist ivuxolimab in advanced cancers. Across the study: The eligibility criteria allowed prior anti-PD-1, anti-PD-L1 or anti-CTLA-4 therapy, and about 40% had some. General observations from the study: Researchers did not determine the expanded peripheral T cells' antigen specificity.

Profiled with immunoSEQ multiplex PCR; TCRdb holds only in-frame clones, not every one. The sample contains 55,000 to 65,000 clones, around 88% of which appear only once. Germline V gene sequence: CDR1 ENHRY, CDR2 SYGVKD. The V end was cut by 2 bases, the J end by 0 bases, with 5 bases between. CDR3 length: 13 residues. The V and J genes are TRBV10-3 and TRBJ2-7, with D perhaps TRBD2 (5 bases). The sample consisted of CD4+ or CD8+ T cells sorted from blood, taken in a trial of the OX40 agonist ivuxolimab. The receptor was isolated from an adult with an advanced solid tumor such as melanoma, head and neck, liver or kidney cancer. CDR3 sequence (DNA): TGTGCCATCAGTGAGGGGAGCTCCTACGAGCAGTACTTC. Residues: CAISEGSSYEQYF.